Listed below are T cell receptor beta chains from one sample, sequenced in a study of T cells in Graves' hyperthyroidism and ophthalmopathy. One entry per CDR3 protein, called by TCRdb with MiXCR from the multiplex PCR reads. The sample lists around 450,000 distinct CDR3 sequences; around 14% were seen once. The sample comprised blood. These receptor sequences come from a woman aged 18-29 years with Graves' hyperthyroidism. The CDR3 runs from the conserved cysteine through the conserved F or W. A D gene is named only where the DNA matches it firmly. Where a row states a size, it is once, few, many or the class of an expanded clone; other rows omit it.

>TRBD1|TRBJ1-5|many|TRBV7-8
CASSFNRGPGAPQHF
TGTGCCAGCAGCTTTAACAGGGGACCGGGGGCGCCCCAGCATTTT
>NA|TRBJ2-7|many|TRBV7-6
CASSPNPGPFYEQYF
TGTGCCAGCAGCCCTAACCCGGGACCCTTCTACGAGCAGTACTTC
>TRBD2|TRBJ2-3|NA|TRBV7-3
CASSLTGGRAWVGSDTQYF
TGTGCCAGCAGCTTAACGGGCGGGAGGGCCTGGGTTGGTTCAGATACGCAGTATTTT
>NA|TRBJ2-7|many|TRBV5-1
CASSFGAGTGYEQYF
TGCGCCAGCAGCTTCGGAGCAGGGACGGGCTACGAGCAGTACTTC
>TRBD1|TRBJ1-4|NA|TRBV19
CASTGQGDEKLFF
TGTGCCAGTACCGGACAGGGGGACGAAAAACTGTTTTTT
>NA|TRBJ2-1|many|TRBV2
CARARRDSYNEQFF
TGTGCCAGGGCCCGGAGGGACTCCTACAATGAGCAGTTCTTC
>TRBD2|TRBJ2-7|NA|TRBV5-1
CASGPRTSGRTAHEQYF
TGCGCCAGCGGCCCTAGGACTAGCGGGAGAACCGCCCACGAGCAGTACTTC
>TRBD2|TRBJ2-7|many|TRBV20-1
CSARDNGLAGGHEQYF
TGCAGTGCTAGAGATAACGGACTAGCGGGGGGCCACGAGCAGTACTTC
>TRBD1|TRBJ2-1|many|TRBV7-9
CASSLFQGASGNEQFF
TGTGCCAGCAGCTTATTCCAGGGGGCCTCTGGCAATGAGCAGTTCTTC
>TRBD1|TRBJ1-6|many|TRBV20-1
CSAKPTGTGHNSPLHF
TGCAGTGCTAAGCCCACCGGGACAGGCCATAATTCACCCCTCCACTTT
>TRBD1|TRBJ1-6|many|TRBV28
CASSLSRGPGSPLHF
TGTGCCAGCAGTTTATCCAGGGGGCCCGGTTCACCCCTCCACTTT
>NA|TRBJ2-1|NA|TRBV5-8
CASAGYTYNEQFF
TGTGCCAGCGCCGGTTATACCTACAATGAGCAGTTCTTC